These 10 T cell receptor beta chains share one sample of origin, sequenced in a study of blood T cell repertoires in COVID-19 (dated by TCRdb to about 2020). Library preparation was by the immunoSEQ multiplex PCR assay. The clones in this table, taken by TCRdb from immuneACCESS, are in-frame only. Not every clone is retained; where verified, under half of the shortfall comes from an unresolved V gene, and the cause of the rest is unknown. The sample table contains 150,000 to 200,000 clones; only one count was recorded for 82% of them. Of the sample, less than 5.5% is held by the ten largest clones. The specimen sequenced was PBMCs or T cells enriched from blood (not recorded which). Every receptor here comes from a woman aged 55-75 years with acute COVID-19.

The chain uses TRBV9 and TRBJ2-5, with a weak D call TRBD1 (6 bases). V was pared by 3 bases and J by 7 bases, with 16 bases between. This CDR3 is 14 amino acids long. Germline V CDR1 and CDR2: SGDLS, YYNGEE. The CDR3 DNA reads TGTGCCAGCAGCGGACGCCAGGGGCTGGGGACCCAGTACTTC. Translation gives CASSGRQGLGTQYF.

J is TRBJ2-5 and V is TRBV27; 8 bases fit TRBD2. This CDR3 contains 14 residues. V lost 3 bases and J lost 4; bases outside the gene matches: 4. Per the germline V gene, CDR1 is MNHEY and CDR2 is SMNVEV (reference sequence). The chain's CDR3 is CASSFQRGRETQYF. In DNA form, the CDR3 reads TGTGCCAGCAGTTTCCAGCGGGGGAGAGAGACCCAGTACTTC.

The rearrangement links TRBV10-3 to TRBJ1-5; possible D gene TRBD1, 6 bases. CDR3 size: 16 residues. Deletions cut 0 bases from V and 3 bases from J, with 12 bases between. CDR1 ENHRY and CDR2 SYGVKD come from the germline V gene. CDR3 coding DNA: TGTGCCATCAGTGAGTCGGCAGGGGATTCCAATCAGCCCCAGCATTTT. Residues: CAISESAGDSNQPQHF.

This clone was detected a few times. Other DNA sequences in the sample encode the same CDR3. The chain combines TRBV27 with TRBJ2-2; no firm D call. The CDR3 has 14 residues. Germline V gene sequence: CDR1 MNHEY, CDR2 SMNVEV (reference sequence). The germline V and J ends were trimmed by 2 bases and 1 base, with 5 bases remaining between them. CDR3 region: CASSLTRNTGELFF. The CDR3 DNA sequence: TGTGCCAGCAGTTTAACGAGGAACACCGGGGAGCTGTTTTTT.

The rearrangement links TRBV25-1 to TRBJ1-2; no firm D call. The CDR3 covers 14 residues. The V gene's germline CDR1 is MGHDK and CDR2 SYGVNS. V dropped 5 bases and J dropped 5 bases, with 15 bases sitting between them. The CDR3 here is CASSLGPKEYGYTF. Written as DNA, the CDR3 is TGTGCCAGCAGTTTGGGCCCTAAGGAATATGGCTACACCTTC.

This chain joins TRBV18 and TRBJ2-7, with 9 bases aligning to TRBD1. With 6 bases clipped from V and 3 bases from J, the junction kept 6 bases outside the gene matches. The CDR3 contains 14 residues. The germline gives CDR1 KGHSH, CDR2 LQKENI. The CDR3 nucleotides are TGTGCCAGCTCCCTCGCGACAGGGGGCTACGAGCAGTACGTC. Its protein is CASSLATGGYEQYV.

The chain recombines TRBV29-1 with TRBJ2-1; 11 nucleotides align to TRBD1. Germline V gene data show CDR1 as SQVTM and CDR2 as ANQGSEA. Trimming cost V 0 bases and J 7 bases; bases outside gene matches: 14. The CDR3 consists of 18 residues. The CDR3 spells CSVEDQLTRGQGGNEQFF. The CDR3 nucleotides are TGCAGCGTTGAAGATCAGCTCACGCGGGGACAGGGGGGAAATGAGCAGTTCTTC.

The CDR3 DNA sequence: TGTGCCAGCGAGGAGGGATACAATGAGCAGTTCTTC. Its protein is CASEEGYNEQFF. The chain uses TRBV6-5 and TRBJ2-1; D perhaps matches TRBD2 (6 bases). Trimming took 8 bases from V and 4 from J, leaving 9 bases between them. The CDR3 consists of 12 residues. From germline, CDR1 is MNHEY and CDR2 SVGAGI.

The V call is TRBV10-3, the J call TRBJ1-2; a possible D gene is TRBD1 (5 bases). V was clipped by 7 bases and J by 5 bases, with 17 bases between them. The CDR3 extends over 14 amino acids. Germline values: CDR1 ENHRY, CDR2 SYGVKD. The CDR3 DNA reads TGTGCCATCACCCCCCAGGGCGAACTTTATGGCTACACCTTC. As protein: CAITPQGELYGYTF.

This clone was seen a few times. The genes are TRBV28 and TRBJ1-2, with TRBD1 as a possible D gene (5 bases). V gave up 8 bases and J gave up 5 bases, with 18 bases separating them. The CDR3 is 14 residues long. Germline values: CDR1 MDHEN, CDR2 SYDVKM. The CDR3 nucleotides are TGTGCCAGCCAGATCAGCGGGGCGCGGTATGGCTACACCTTC. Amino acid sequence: CASQISGARYGYTF.